This TCR beta chain derives from a study of blood T cell repertoires in COVID-19. Study details: The United States, Italy and Spain were the sources of the acute and convalescent COVID-19 samples. The analysed material was cDNA or gDNA that came from T cells, B-cell-depleted T cells, or PBMCs.

Germline values: CDR1 MDHEN, CDR2 SYDVKM. This CDR3 contains 13 residues. V lost 7 bases and J lost 5; bases outside the gene matches: 7. Authors' analysis steps: Reference gene primer amplification gave nucleated cell count estimates. Assay used: immunoSEQ multiplex PCR; TCRdb lists only in-frame clones, some missing. D and trimming were read from the DNA, whereas the V and J calls and clone size are those reported in that table. The repertoire holds 150,000 to 200,000 clones, with 85% to 90% as singletons. The sample taken for sequencing was peripheral blood. J is TRBJ2-5 and V is TRBV28; 7 nucleotides agree with TRBD1. This TCR was sampled from a man aged 40-55 years with active or convalescent COVID-19. CDR3 residues: CASTKGAWETQYF. Written as DNA, the CDR3 is TGTGCCAGCACCAAGGGGGCGTGGGAGACCCAGTACTTC.